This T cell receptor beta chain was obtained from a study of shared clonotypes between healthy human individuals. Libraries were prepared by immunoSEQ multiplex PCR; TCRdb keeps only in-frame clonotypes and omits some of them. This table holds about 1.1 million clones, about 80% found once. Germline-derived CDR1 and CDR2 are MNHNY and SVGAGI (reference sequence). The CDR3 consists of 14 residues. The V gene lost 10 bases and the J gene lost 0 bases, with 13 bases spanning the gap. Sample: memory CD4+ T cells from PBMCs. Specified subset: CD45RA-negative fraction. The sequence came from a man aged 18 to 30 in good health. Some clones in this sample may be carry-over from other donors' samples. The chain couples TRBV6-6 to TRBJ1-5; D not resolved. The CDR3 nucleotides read TGTGCCACCAAAGAACACCGTAGCAATCAGCCCCAGCATTTT. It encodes CATKEHRSNQPQHF.